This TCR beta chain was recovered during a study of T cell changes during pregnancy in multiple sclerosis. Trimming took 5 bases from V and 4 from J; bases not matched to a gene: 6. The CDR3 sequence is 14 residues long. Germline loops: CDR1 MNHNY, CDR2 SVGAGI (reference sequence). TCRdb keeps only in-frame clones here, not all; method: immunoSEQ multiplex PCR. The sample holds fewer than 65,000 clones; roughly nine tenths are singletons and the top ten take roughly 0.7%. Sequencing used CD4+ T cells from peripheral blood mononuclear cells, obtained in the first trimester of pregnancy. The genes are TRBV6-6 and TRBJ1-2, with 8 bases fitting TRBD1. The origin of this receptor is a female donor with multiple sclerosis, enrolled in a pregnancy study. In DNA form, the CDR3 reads TGTGCCAGCAGTCAACCAGGGGGCGCCTATGGCTACACCTTC. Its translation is CASSQPGGAYGYTF.